This TCR beta chain was obtained from a study of Graves' ophthalmopathy and Graves' hyperthyroidism. The germline V gene encodes CDR1 MNHEY and CDR2 SMNVEV (reference sequence). This CDR3 region has 16 residues. The V gene end was trimmed by 9 bases and the J gene end by 4 bases; junction bases not matched to a gene: 13. Amplified material comprised TCR beta CDR3 regions derived from RNA transcripts. An opening RT-PCR round employed HTBI primers and preceded a second-round multiplex PCR. Using its own MiXCR run on the multiplex PCR reads, TCRdb lists one record per CDR3 protein. The sample has some 160,000 distinct CDR3 sequences; about two fifths are singletons.

Sequencing was done on a sample of peripheral blood. This clonotype was sampled from a man aged 30-40 years with Graves' ophthalmopathy. The V and J genes are TRBV27 and TRBJ2-2, with 8 bases lining up with TRBD2. CDR3 nucleotides: TGTGCCAGTAAGAGTTTGGGACTAGGAGGCACCGGGGAGCTGTTTTTT. Amino acids: CASKSLGLGGTGELFF.